These T cell receptor beta chains were read from a single sample in a study of brain T cells in children with intractable seizures. The repertoire was sequenced with immunoSEQ multiplex PCR; TCRdb's copy has only in-frame clones and lacks some. The sample lists 340,000 or so clones, roughly 93% occurring once. The sequenced sample was peripheral blood, obtained approximately 5 months after surgery. All receptors derive from a boy under two years old with tuberous sclerosis and intractable seizures. Both conserved end residues are part of each CDR3. A D gene is named only where the DNA matches it firmly. Only some rows state a clone size, as once, few, many or a class for expanded clones.

TRBD1,TRBJ2-3,TRBV6-5,NA,TGTGCCAGCAGTTACGCGGGACAGGGGACAGATACGCAGTATTTT,CASSYAGQGTDTQYF
TRBD2,TRBJ2-1,TRBV5-5,NA,TGTGCCAGCAGCTTGGTTAGCGGGGGGTACAATGAGCAGTTCTTC,CASSLVSGGYNEQFF
NA,TRBJ1-1,TRBV24-1,once,TGTGCCACCAGTGATCCCCGGGACGAGAACACTGAAGCTTTCTTT,CATSDPRDENTEAFF
TRBD1,TRBJ2-2,TRBV5-6,NA,TGTGCCAGCAGCTTACAGGGGCTAGGCACCGGGGAGCTGTTTTTT,CASSLQGLGTGELFF
TRBD2,TRBJ2-1,TRBV5-8,NA,TGTGCCAGCAGTTTCTGGACTAGCGGGAGGTCCACATACTGGGAGCAGTTCTTC,CASSFWTSGRSTYWEQFF
NA,TRBJ1-1,TRBV2,NA,TGTGCCAGCAGTGAAATAACCGGGAGGGGGACTGAAGCTTTCTTT,CASSEITGRGTEAFF
NA,TRBJ1-2,TRBV7-2,NA,TGTGCCAGCAGCTCCGAGGCCAGGTCAGGCCGCGGCTACACCTTC,CASSSEARSGRGYTF
NA,TRBJ1-6,TRBV30,NA,TGTGCCTGGAGTCGCCTAAATTCACCCCTCCACTTT,CAWSRLNSPLHF
TRBD2,TRBJ2-7,TRBV11-3,NA,TGTGCCAGCAGCTTAGCCAGCGGGAGTGCCTACGAGCAGTACTTC,CASSLASGSAYEQYF
TRBD1,TRBJ2-7,TRBV11-1,NA,TGTGCCAGCAGCAGTCCGGGGACAGGTGTCTCCTACGAGCAGTACTTC,CASSSPGTGVSYEQYF
TRBD2,TRBJ2-1,TRBV24-1,NA,TGTGCCACCAGTGACCAAAAGACTAGCGGGAGGGCCGATGAGCAGTTCTTC,CATSDQKTSGRADEQFF
TRBD1,TRBJ1-2,TRBV6-5,NA,TGTGCCAGCAGTTACGGACAGGGGAGGCCTTATGGCTACACCTTC,CASSYGQGRPYGYTF
NA,TRBJ1-6,TRBV6-1,few,TGTGCCAGCAGTGACGGGGGGAGTTCCTATAATTCACCCCTCCACTTT,CASSDGGSSYNSPLHF
NA,TRBJ2-1,TRBV28,NA,TGTGCCAGCACGATGAGGGGACTTCGAGGGGAGCAGTTCTTC,CASTMRGLRGEQFF
NA,TRBJ1-2,TRBV11-2,NA,TGTGCCAGCAGTTATTCTAGCGGAGGCTACACCTTC,CASSYSSGGYTF
NA,TRBJ2-7,TRBV19,NA,TGTGCCAGTAGTCAATTTGGGGAGGGGGCCTACGAGCAGTACTTC,CASSQFGEGAYEQYF
TRBD1,TRBJ2-5,TRBV19,NA,TGTGCCAGTAGGCCCGGGACAGGGATTGAGACCCAGTACTTC,CASRPGTGIETQYF
NA,TRBJ1-2,TRBV30,NA,TGTGCCTACGCACGGGGTGGTGACTATGGCTACACCTTC,CAYARGGDYGYTF
TRBD2,TRBJ2-1,TRBV7-9,NA,TGTGCCAGCAGCTTAGTCCCGGGAGGGACGGACAATGAGCAGTTCTTC,CASSLVPGGTDNEQFF
NA,TRBJ2-5,TRBV27,NA,TGTGCCAGCAGCGACCAAGAGACCCAGTACTTC,CASSDQETQYF
NA,TRBJ1-2,TRBV19,NA,TGTGCCAGTACTGTCCCAGGGGAATATAGCTATGGCTACACCTTC,CASTVPGEYSYGYTF
TRBD1,TRBJ2-5,TRBV18,NA,TGTGCCAGCTCACCACCACAGGGGGAGACCCAGTACTTC,CASSPPQGETQYF
NA,TRBJ1-2,TRBV5-1,NA,TGCGCCAGCAGCTACAACGACAGGCCCGGCTACACCTTC,CASSYNDRPGYTF
NA,TRBJ2-3,TRBV11-2,NA,TGTGCCAGCAGCCCGACCACGACTAGATTCACAGATACGCAGTATTTT,CASSPTTTRFTDTQYF
NA,TRBJ1-2,TRBV7-2,NA,TGTGCCAGCAGCATCCAGCTAAACTATGGCTACACCTTC,CASSIQLNYGYTF
NA,TRBJ2-3,TRBV6-1,NA,TGTGCCAGCAGTGAGGTCTTCGGGGGGCGGACAGATACGCAGTATTTT,CASSEVFGGRTDTQYF
NA,TRBJ2-3,TRBV25-1,NA,TGTGCCAGCAGGGGTGGAGATGCGCAGTATTTT,CASRGGDAQYF
NA,TRBJ2-3,TRBV4-2,NA,TGTGCCAGCAGCCAAGTGGGACCCTCCTTGGGTGCTGATACGCAGTATTTT,CASSQVGPSLGADTQYF
NA,TRBJ2-2,TRBV24-1,NA,TGTGCCACCAGTGACCGGACAGAAGGAGAGACCGGGGAGCTGTTTTTT,CATSDRTEGETGELFF